The 10 T cell receptor beta chains below all came from one sample that was sequenced in a study of PD-1 blockade in classical Hodgkin lymphoma. Libraries were prepared by immunoSEQ multiplex PCR; TCRdb keeps only in-frame clonotypes and omits some of them. The profile covers tens of thousands of clones, with approximately 90% appearing a single time and over 14% taken by the ten largest. All trial patients relapsed after autologous stem cell transplantation. Source: peripheral blood mononuclear cells (PBMCs), taken at baseline. The receptors stem from a human donor with classical Hodgkin lymphoma.

The CDR3: CASSLVTGGNSPLHF. CDR3 sequence (DNA): TGTGCCAGCAGCCTAGTCACAGGGGGGAATTCACCCCTCCACTTT. This chain links TRBV7-8 with TRBJ1-6; 8 bases are shared with TRBD1. J lost 7 bases, V lost 5 bases, and 7 bases had no gene match. Germline values: CDR1 SGHVS, CDR2 FQNEAQ. There are 15 residues in the CDR3.

J is TRBJ1-2 and V is TRBV28, with D possibly matching TRBD1 (5 bases). The CDR3 covers 20 residues. V shed 6 bases and J shed 2 bases, with 31 bases lying between them. Germline-derived CDR1 and CDR2 are MDHEN and SYDVKM. CDR3 amino acids: CASSSPSGRVRVVGNYGYTF. The CDR3 DNA reads as TGTGCCAGCAGCTCTCCGTCGGGACGAGTCAGGGTTGTAGGCAACTATGGCTACACCTTC.

The genes are TRBV6-5 and TRBJ2-1; D not resolved. Germline CDR1 MNHEY, CDR2 SVGAGI. V was shortened by 5 bases and J by 10 bases, with 18 bases between the two germline ends. This CDR3 is built from 14 residues. The CDR3 sequence is CASSPRSFPREQFF. The CDR3 bases are TGTGCCAGCAGTCCCCGCAGCTTCCCCAGGGAGCAGTTCTTC.

The V gene is TRBV7-9, the J gene TRBJ1-3, with 10 bases lining up with TRBD1. Trimming at V came to 1 base and at J to 4 bases, leaving 1 base not matched to a gene. CDR3 length: 15 residues. Germline CDR1 SEHNR, CDR2 FQNEAQ (reference sequence). In DNA form, the CDR3 reads TGTGCCAGCAGCTTAGGACAGGGGGCGGGAAACACCATATATTTT. It codes for CASSLGQGAGNTIYF.

V gene TRBV11-2 combines with J gene TRBJ1-4, with unresolved D. The CDR3 is 14 residues long. From germline, CDR1 is SGHAT and CDR2 FQNNGV. V lost 4 bases, J lost 8 bases, and 14 bases lay in between. CDR3 coding DNA: TGTGCCAGCAGCTCTGATCGAAAAGGCGAAAAACTGTTTTTT. Residues: CASSSDRKGEKLFF.

V usage is TRBV5-5 and J usage is TRBJ1-1; D remains unclear. Trimming cost V 2 bases and J 0 bases, with 11 bases left between them. This CDR3 comprises 15 residues. Germline V gives CDR1 SGHKS, CDR2 YYEKEE (reference sequence). CDR3 in amino acids: CASSLEGNMNTEAFF. As DNA, the CDR3 is TGTGCCAGCAGCTTAGAAGGGAACATGAACACTGAAGCTTTCTTT.

The J gene is TRBJ1-5, the V gene TRBV28; D may be TRBD1 (5 bases). The CDR3 runs to 13 residues. V was clipped by 7 bases and J by 2 bases, with 9 bases between them. CDR1 is MDHEN and CDR2 is SYDVKM in the germline V gene. CDR3 coding DNA: TGTGCCAGCATCTCGGGGGGCAATCAGCCCCAGCATTTT. Translating gives CASISGGNQPQHF.

The CDR3 reads CASSEFYEQYF. DNA of the CDR3: TGTGCCAGCAGTGAGTTCTACGAGCAGTACTTC. This chain connects TRBV11-2 to TRBJ2-7; D unresolved. The CDR3 spans 11 residues. V was shortened by 6 bases and J by 3 bases, with 6 bases between the two germline ends. Germline loops: CDR1 SGHAT, CDR2 FQNNGV.

The chain uses TRBV4-2 and TRBJ1-2, with 10 positions matching TRBD1. The V and J ends lost 4 bases and 3 bases, in that order; junction bases with no gene match: 2. From germline, CDR1 is LGHNA and CDR2 YNFKEQ. CDR3 length: 14 amino acids. CDR3 in DNA: TGTGCCAGCAGCCCCGGGACAGGGGACTATGGCTACACCTTC. The encoded protein is CASSPGTGDYGYTF.

CDR3 loop: CASSLVRWAPYEQYF. The CDR3 nucleotides are TGTGCCAGCAGTTTAGTCAGGTGGGCCCCCTACGAGCAGTACTTC. The rearrangement uses TRBV27 and TRBJ2-7; D remains unclear. Per germline, CDR1 MNHEY and CDR2 SMNVEV (reference sequence). The CDR3 is made up of 15 amino acids. Deletions cut 2 bases from V and 2 bases from J, with 13 bases between.